This T cell receptor beta chain was recorded in a study of blood T cell repertoires in COVID-19. Study-level background: The United States, Italy and Spain provided the acute and convalescent COVID-19 samples. In each case, the material was cDNA or gDNA derived from T cells, B-cell-depleted T cells, or PBMCs.

Followed over time, Seattle patients had been enrolled while infection was active. Per the study methods: Reference gene primer amplification gave nucleated cell count estimates. Some clones are missing from TCRdb's copy, which holds only in-frame ones; the method was immunoSEQ multiplex PCR. V, J and clone size reflect that table, while D and trimming were determined from the DNA. The repertoire includes 200,000 to 250,000 clones, 80% to 95% of them detected once, and around 0.84% sits in the top ten. V was clipped by 4 bases and J by 3 bases, with 7 bases between them. This CDR3 comprises 14 residues. The germline V gene has CDR1 LNHDA and CDR2 SQIVND (reference sequence).

The TCR comes from a man in his 60s with COVID-19, enrolled during active disease. This rearrangement joins TRBV19 to TRBJ1-6; unclear D gene. The sequencing sample was made of peripheral blood. In DNA form, the CDR3 reads TGTGCCAGTAGTACAGGTCTCTATAATTCACCCCTCCACTTT. It specifies CASSTGLYNSPLHF.